This T cell receptor (beta chain) was profiled in a study of T cell responses to AZD1222 COVID-19 vaccine. The CDR3 has 13 residues. Germline V CDR1 and CDR2: SSHAT, FNYEAQ (reference sequence). Here immunoSEQ multiplex PCR was the method, and the copy in TCRdb shows in-frame clones only, minus some. The sample has 110,000 or so clones, about 91% seen once. As regards this clone: Antigen: not known. Relative to the germline gene, one junction end is altered; a read error may explain this.

Study results and limitations: Among the donors, most were white British and more were female, and clonal diversity was possibly underestimated.

This sample comprised peripheral blood, obtained 28 days after the second AZD1222 dose. The clonotype originates from an adult who received the AZD1222 COVID-19 vaccine. The genes are TRBV7-7 and TRBJ2-1; 7 bases are a match to TRBD2. CDR3 in DNA: TGTGCTAGCAGCTTACAAGCGGGGAGTGAGCAGTTCTTC. It yields the protein CASSLQAGSEQFF.